Shown below are 8 T cell receptor beta chains from a single sample sequenced in a study of T cells after somatic rescue of genetic block. Measured with immunoSEQ multiplex PCR; TCRdb has only the in-frame clones, and not every one. The table has 110,000 or so clones, 80% to 95% seen once. Sequencing input: peripheral blood mononuclear cells (PBMCs). All receptors come from a woman aged 18-35 years.

The rearrangement uses TRBV7-2 and TRBJ2-3; TRBD2 is a possible D gene (6 bases). The CDR3 runs to 17 residues. Germline CDR1 SGHTA, CDR2 FQGNSA. V was cut by 0 bases and J by 1 base, with 14 bases left in between. The CDR3 DNA reads TGTGCCAGCAGCTTAGCATCCGGGACTGTAGGCACAGATACGCAGTATTTT. This codes for CASSLASGTVGTDTQYF.

The gene calls are TRBV27 and TRBJ2-2; 8 nucleotides align to TRBD1. Germline CDR1 is MNHEY and CDR2 is SMNVEV (reference sequence). V shed 1 base, J shed 4 bases, and the junction held 8 bases outside the gene matches. This CDR3 comprises 17 residues. The CDR3, as DNA: TGTGCCAGCAGTTTATTGGACAGGGCAGGACCCACCGGGGAGCTGTTTTTT. It is translated as CASSLLDRAGPTGELFF.

Notes on this clone: Other nucleotide sequences from this sample produce the same CDR3. This rearrangement joins TRBV19 to TRBJ2-1; D gene unclear. Trimming shortened V by 5 bases and J by 10 bases, and 6 bases separated the two germline ends. The CDR3 length is 10 residues. The germline gives CDR1 LNHDA, CDR2 SQIVND (reference sequence). The CDR3 loop is CASSSGEQFF. DNA of the CDR3: TGTGCCAGTAGTTCCGGGGAGCAGTTCTTC.

The chain couples TRBV5-1 to TRBJ2-5; unclear D gene. Germline loops: CDR1 SGHRS, CDR2 YFSETQ. V lost 2 bases and J lost 1, with 12 bases in between. The CDR3 totals 15 residues. In nucleotides, the CDR3 is TGCGCCAGCAGCTTATTCCAGAGCCCCCAAGAGACCCAGTACTTC. Its translation is CASSLFQSPQETQYF.

V usage is TRBV4-2 and J usage is TRBJ2-3; tentatively, D is TRBD2 (5 bases). Germline CDR1 and CDR2: LGHNA and YNFKEQ. Trimming pared 5 bases from V and 3 bases from J, leaving 12 bases between. This CDR3 is 14 amino acids long. This CDR3 is CASSGELGTDTQYF. CDR3 DNA sequence: TGTGCCAGCAGCGGGGAGCTAGGGACAGATACGCAGTATTTT.

As regards this clone: The same CDR3 can be traced to other DNA sequences in this sample. This chain links TRBV6-6 with TRBJ2-5, with a weak D call TRBD2 (6 bases). CDR3 length equals 12 residues. The V and J ends lost 5 bases and 5 bases respectively, with 9 bases between them. The germline V gene has CDR1 MNHNY and CDR2 SVGAGI (reference sequence). The CDR3 spells CASSGGRETQYF. The CDR3 DNA sequence: TGTGCCAGCAGTGGAGGGCGGGAGACCCAGTACTTC.

V and J are TRBV10-3 and TRBJ2-1; D is undetermined. The CDR3 has 12 amino acids. V lost 0 bases, J lost 9 bases, and 6 bases lay in between. Germline lookup yields CDR1 ENHRY and CDR2 SYGVKD. The DNA for the CDR3 is TGTGCCATCAGTGAGTCCCAGATTGAGCAGTTCTTC. This sequence encodes CAISESQIEQFF.

This chain connects TRBV7-2 to TRBJ1-1; TRBD1 agrees at 9 bases. From germline, CDR1 is SGHTA and CDR2 FQGNSA. The CDR3 length is 14 residues. V shed 5 bases, J shed 8 bases, and the junction held 9 bases outside the gene matches. As DNA, the CDR3 is TGTGCCAGCAGCACGCCGGGACAGGGTAGAGAAGCTTTCTTT. Translated, it gives CASSTPGQGREAFF.